The clone carrying this TCR beta chain was detected many times. The antigen is undetermined. The data stem from a study of T cells after yellow fever vaccination. Whole-study results and caveats: Repertoires sorted by FACS could include abundant clonotypes that are contaminants from the bulk population.

MiXCR, run by TCRdb on the 5' RACE reads, gives a single entry per CDR3 protein. The sample includes 350,000 to 450,000 distinct CDR3 sequences, around 6.5% of them seen just once. V was clipped by 2 bases and J by 2 bases, with 10 bases between them. The germline gives CDR1 SGHNT, CDR2 YENEEA. The CDR3 runs to 15 residues. This specimen consisted of PBMCs, obtained 5 days after the yellow fever booster vaccination. The origin of this receptor is a young man who received the YFV17D yellow fever vaccine. The chain uses TRBV11-3 and TRBJ2-1; a weak D match, TRBD1 (5 bases). In DNA form, the CDR3 reads TGTGCCAGCAGCTTAAGGGGAAACGCCTACAATGAGCAGTTCTTC. It is translated as CASSLRGNAYNEQFF.